The rows below give T cell receptor beta chains drawn from one sample of a study of patients and donors after allogeneic stem cell transplantation. TCRdb used MiXCR to reprocess the RT-PCR reads, holding one entry per CDR3 protein. The repertoire holds approximately 430,000 distinct CDR3 sequences, with under 20% as singletons. Sequenced sample: blood, either unsorted or a sorted T cell fraction (not recorded which). The receptor set was obtained from a human donor who was either an allogeneic HSCT recipient or a stem cell or donor lymphocyte infusion donor (not recorded which). It is not recorded whose cells these are; they may come from a transplant donor. Both conserved end residues are part of each CDR3. The D gene is left open where the match is weak. Not all rows give a size; the values are once, few, many and, for expanded clones, a class.

V	D	J	size	DNA	CDR3
TRBV11-3	-	TRBJ2-1	many	TGTGCCAGCAGCTTAGGGGACCTTTCTAAATACAATGAGCAGTTCTTC	CASSLGDLSKYNEQFF
TRBV6-2/TRBV6-3	-	TRBJ2-2	-	TGTGCCAGCAGTTACGGGGTCGCCACCGGGGAGCTGTTTTTT	CASSYGVATGELFF
TRBV30	TRBD1	TRBJ2-4	-	TGTGCCTGGAGTCCCGGGACAGCGCACATTCAGTACTTC	CAWSPGTAHIQYF
TRBV4-2	-	TRBJ2-1	-	TGTGCCAGCAGCCCCCCAAGAGGCGGGGGCGAGAGAAATGAGCAGTTCTTC	CASSPPRGGGERNEQFF
TRBV4-2	-	TRBJ2-1	-	TGTGCCAGCAGCCAAGATGGGGGACCTAGCTCCTACAATGAGCAGTTCTTC	CASSQDGGPSSYNEQFF
TRBV29-1	-	TRBJ1-3	-	TGCAGCGTTGCAAACCGGAATGGAAACACCATATATTTT	CSVANRNGNTIYF
TRBV6-2/TRBV6-3	-	TRBJ2-3	few	TGTGCCAGCAGTCCTCTAGGACATTCAGTCGATACGCAGTATTTT	CASSPLGHSVDTQYF
TRBV4-2	-	TRBJ1-4	few	TGTGCCAGCTTAGACAGCGCAACTAATGAAAAACTGTTTTTT	CASLDSATNEKLFF
TRBV23-1	-	TRBJ1-6	-	TGCGCCAGCAGTCAATCGGTCAGAGGCCTATCATCCAATAATTCACCCCTCCACTTT	CASSQSVRGLSSNNSPLHF
TRBV28	-	TRBJ2-5	-	TGTGCCAGCAGTTCCCCGGATGTAGTGGAGACCCAGTACTTC	CASSSPDVVETQYF
TRBV20-1	-	TRBJ1-6	-	TGCAGTGCACCCGCCATGCTCAGTAAATCACCCCTCCACTTT	CSAPAMLSKSPLHF
TRBV7-9	-	TRBJ1-1	-	TGTGCCAGCAGCTTAGGGATAGGGGACACTGAAGCTTTCTTT	CASSLGIGDTEAFF
TRBV7-9	TRBD1	TRBJ1-2	-	TGTGCTCTTACCACAGGGGGCAGTGGCTACACCTTC	CALTTGGSGYTF
TRBV19	-	TRBJ2-7	-	TGTGCCAGTAGTAGAAGTTCGGGCGAGCAGTACTTC	CASSRSSGEQYF
TRBV5-1	TRBD2	TRBJ2-1	-	TGCGCCAGCAGCTCCCTGGCGGCTAGCGGGAGAACTTACAATGAGCAGTTCTTC	CASSSLAASGRTYNEQFF
TRBV20-1	-	TRBJ2-2	-	TGCAGTGCTAGCGGAGGGATAAGTCCCGGGGAGCTGTTTTTT	CSASGGISPGELFF
TRBV5-1	-	TRBJ2-6	-	TGCGCCAGCAGAACCTACATGGCTGGGGCCAACGTCCTGACTTTC	CASRTYMAGANVLTF
TRBV4-1	-	TRBJ1-2	few	TGCGCCAGCAGCCAAGATAAGACTAACTATGGCTACACCTTC	CASSQDKTNYGYTF
TRBV2	-	TRBJ1-2	-	TGTGCCAGCAGTGAAAGGGGCAGGCCCGATGGCTACACCTTC	CASSERGRPDGYTF
TRBV12-3/TRBV12-4	-	TRBJ2-1	-	TGTGCCAGCAGTCCTTTCCGGGACCGAAATAATGAGCAGTTCTTC	CASSPFRDRNNEQFF
TRBV5-1	-	TRBJ2-1	many	TGCGCCAGCAGCTTGGAGATCTACAATGAGCAGTTCTTC	CASSLEIYNEQFF
TRBV2	-	TRBJ2-3	few	TGTGCCAGCAACGGGGAATCCACAGATACGCAGTATTTT	CASNGESTDTQYF
TRBV7-3	TRBD1	TRBJ2-2	many	TGTGCCAGCAGCTTAGTAGGCAGGGGGACCGGGGAGCTGTTTTTT	CASSLVGRGTGELFF
TRBV14	-	TRBJ1-2	few	TGTGCCAGCAGCCAAGTGAACAGCTATGGCTACACCTTC	CASSQVNSYGYTF
TRBV29-1	-	TRBJ2-5	few	TGCAGCGTTGTGGCTAACTACCGGCAAGAGACCCAGTACTTC	CSVVANYRQETQYF
TRBV29-1	TRBD1	TRBJ1-4	few	TGCAGCGTTGAAGGGGGCGGGACAGGGGGACTGTTTTTT	CSVEGGGTGGLFF
TRBV20-1	TRBD2	TRBJ2-1	many	TGCAGTGCTCCCAAGGGAGGGGCTAAGTACAATGAGCAGTTCTTC	CSAPKGGAKYNEQFF
TRBV20-1	-	TRBJ2-1	few	TGCAGTGCTCTTTTCGGTTCCAATGAGCAGTTCTTC	CSALFGSNEQFF
TRBV10-3	-	TRBJ1-2	-	TGTGCCATCAGTGACCCCCGAGATACAGGAGGGAGGTATGGCTACACCTTC	CAISDPRDTGGRYGYTF
TRBV10-3	TRBD1	TRBJ1-1	few	TGTGCCATCAGTGGGGTCCGGACAGGGGCCACTGAAGCTTTCTTT	CAISGVRTGATEAFF
TRBV20-1	TRBD1	TRBJ2-3	-	TGCAGTGCCCCCGGGACAGAGAGGTCAGATACGCAGTATTTT	CSAPGTERSDTQYF
TRBV11-2	-	TRBJ1-3	-	TGTGCCAGCAGCCCCGGGTTCGTAAGGAACACCATATATTTT	CASSPGFVRNTIYF
TRBV10-3	-	TRBJ2-1	-	TGTGCCATCAGTGAGATAGTGGGAGCCCTCAGCTTC	CAISEIVGALSF
TRBV19	TRBD1	TRBJ1-2	few	TGTGCCAGTAGTATCCCCGGGACAGGGGCCTCCAACTATGGCTACACCTTC	CASSIPGTGASNYGYTF
TRBV5-1	TRBD2	TRBJ2-3	few	TGCGCCAGCAGCACCGGACTAGCGGGAGGGCCCGGGACAGATACGCAGTATTTT	CASSTGLAGGPGTDTQYF
TRBV11-1	-	TRBJ1-2	few	TGTGCCAGCAGCCCACTTAGTAGGACGGTGCGGGGGCACTATGGCTACACCTTC	CASSPLSRTVRGHYGYTF
TRBV9	-	TRBJ2-2	-	TGTGCCAGCAGCGTTAAGTGGACCGGGGAGCTGTTTTTT	CASSVKWTGELFF
TRBV12-3/TRBV12-4	TRBD1	TRBJ2-2	many	TGTGCCAGCAGTTTGAGGGGACAGGGAGCGCACCAAACGTACACCGGGGAGCTGTTTTTT	CASSLRGQGAHQTYTGELFF
TRBV7-9	-	TRBJ2-7	many	TGTGCCAGCAGCTTTTCGGGAGCTAGCTCCTACGAGCAGTACTTC	CASSFSGASSYEQYF
TRBV11-2	-	TRBJ1-1	-	TGTGCCAGCAGCTTATGGGGCCTAACTGAAGCTTTCTTT	CASSLWGLTEAFF
TRBV12-3/TRBV12-4	-	TRBJ2-2	many	TGTGCCAGCAGTCGAGGACAGAAATTAACCGGGGAGCTGTTTTTT	CASSRGQKLTGELFF
TRBV6-1	TRBD2	TRBJ2-1	-	TGTGCCAGCAGCCGAAGGACTAGCGGGACCAATGAGCAGTTCTTC	CASSRRTSGTNEQFF
TRBV12-3/TRBV12-4	-	TRBJ1-2	-	TGTGCCAGCAGGTCAGGTAGCGGGATCTATGGCTACACCTTC	CASRSGSGIYGYTF
TRBV7-6	-	TRBJ1-1	many	TGTGCCAGCAGCTTATGGGGGGCTGAAGCTTTCTTT	CASSLWGAEAFF
TRBV7-9	-	TRBJ2-6	once	TGTGCCAGCAGCTACAAACAGGGAGCTGGGGCCAACGTCCTGACTTTC	CASSYKQGAGANVLTF
TRBV7-2	-	TRBJ2-7	many	TGTGCCAGCAGTCTCACACTAGCCTACGAGCAGTACTTC	CASSLTLAYEQYF
TRBV12-3/TRBV12-4	TRBD2	TRBJ2-6	few	TGTGCCAGCAGTTTCCTGGTCGGACTAGTCTCTGGGGCCAACGTCCTGACTTTC	CASSFLVGLVSGANVLTF
TRBV6-1	TRBD1	TRBJ2-3	-	TGTGCCAGCAGTAAAAGGCTCCCGGGACAGGGGATAGATACGCAGTATTTT	CASSKRLPGQGIDTQYF
TRBV7-8	-	TRBJ1-2	-	TGTGCCAGCAGCTTAACCTTTGACGCAGGCTATGGCTACACCTTC	CASSLTFDAGYGYTF